Presented here are 10 T cell receptor beta chains from one specimen sequenced in a study of OX40 agonist ivuxolimab in advanced cancers. Libraries were built with the immunoSEQ multiplex PCR assay. The table was pulled from immuneACCESS by TCRdb, which kept in-frame rearrangements only. Such tables lose some clones; where checked, under half of the loss comes from unresolved V genes, and the rest has no known cause. The sample table lists approximately 16,000 clones, 60% to 80% of them with a count of one. The ten largest clonotypes hold around 30% of the sample. The sequenced sample was CD4+ or CD8+ T cells sorted from blood, obtained in a trial of the OX40 agonist ivuxolimab. The origin of the receptors is an adult with an advanced solid tumor such as melanoma, head and neck, liver or kidney cancer.

In its sample, this clone was seen a few times. V gene TRBV7-9 combines with J gene TRBJ2-5; TRBD2 agrees at 9 bases. V lost 3 bases to trimming and J lost 5 bases; unmatched junction nucleotides: 7. The length of the CDR3 is 15 residues. Germline V gives CDR1 SEHNR, CDR2 FQNEAQ (reference sequence). CDR3 region: CASSFLSGGIETQYF. The DNA for the CDR3 is TGTGCCAGCAGCTTCCTCAGCGGGGGGATTGAGACCCAGTACTTC. The full variable domain, in which reference TRBV7-9 and TRBJ2-5 provide the parts outside the CDR3, is DTGVSQNPRHKITKRGQNVTFRCDPISEHNRLYWYRQTLGQGPEFLTYFQNEAQLEKSRLLSDRFSAERPKGSFSTLEIQRTEQGDSAMYLCASSFLSGGIETQYFGPGTRLLVL.

The V call is TRBV6-1, the J call TRBJ2-7, with D unclear. The V end lost 2 bases, the J end lost 1 base, and 6 bases lay between the germline ends. The CDR3 covers 13 residues. Germline CDR1 is MNHNS and CDR2 is SASEGT. This CDR3 is CASSEWGSYEQYF. In DNA form, the CDR3 reads TGTGCCAGCAGTGAATGGGGTTCCTACGAGCAGTACTTC.

The CDR3 loop reads CSVQHDPGTEAFF. Written as DNA, the CDR3 is TGCAGCGTACAACACGACCCAGGGACTGAAGCTTTCTTT. The chain employs TRBV29-1 and TRBJ1-1; TRBD1 is a possible D gene (5 bases). Per germline, CDR1 SQVTM and CDR2 ANQGSEA. Trimming took 6 bases from V and 5 from J, leaving 16 bases between them. The CDR3 is made up of 13 amino acids.

V is TRBV4-2 and J is TRBJ1-1, with unresolved D. V lost 0 bases and J 0 bases, leaving 11 bases between the germline ends. There are 16 residues in the CDR3. The germline V gene encodes CDR1 LGHNA and CDR2 YNFKEQ. The CDR3 here is CASSQDRSGLNTEAFF. The CDR3 DNA reads TGTGCCAGCAGCCAAGATCGGAGTGGCTTGAACACTGAAGCTTTCTTT.

The rearrangement joins TRBV27 to TRBJ1-1; the D is unclear. CDR3 length: 11 residues. Germline V CDR1 and CDR2: MNHEY, SMNVEV (reference sequence). V lost 3 bases and J 11 bases, leaving 10 bases between the germline ends. CDR3 amino acids: CASSFGPLAFF. DNA of the CDR3: TGTGCCAGCAGTTTCGGACCTCTGGCTTTCTTT.

The CDR3 nucleotides read TGTGCCAGCAGAGTATGGACAGGACTAGTAGAGGAGCAGTACTTC. Translated: CASRVWTGLVEEQYF. The chain carries TRBV27 and TRBJ2-7; D possibly uses TRBD1 or TRBD2 (7 bases each). There are 15 residues in the CDR3. Germline V gene sequence: CDR1 MNHEY, CDR2 SMNVEV (reference sequence). Trimming left V 6 bases short and J 7 bases short, with 22 bases between.

This sequence joins TRBV9 and TRBJ1-1; D is ambiguous. Trimming took 3 bases from V and 8 from J, leaving 8 bases between them. The germline V gene has CDR1 SGDLS and CDR2 YYNGEE. The CDR3 length is 11 residues. The CDR3 loop is CASSDGPEAFF. CDR3 nucleotide sequence: TGTGCCAGCAGCGATGGTCCCGAAGCTTTCTTT.

The rearrangement uses TRBV2 and TRBJ2-7, with D hard to call. The CDR3 covers 12 residues. The germline CDR1 and CDR2 sequences are SNHLY and FYNNEI. V was cut by 4 bases and J by 3 bases, with 7 bases left in between. CDR3 in DNA: TGTGCCAGCAGTGGAGGCGGCTACGAGCAGTACTTC. The encoded protein is CASSGGGYEQYF.

The chain links TRBV18 to TRBJ2-6, with TRBD2 matching over 7 bases. Germline CDR1 KGHSH, CDR2 LQKENI. There are 14 residues in the CDR3. After removal of 8 bases from V and 4 bases from J, the junction contained 5 bases not matched to a gene. Here the CDR3 reads CASLGREGANVLTF. CDR3 DNA: TGTGCCAGCCTTGGGAGGGAAGGGGCCAACGTCCTGACTTTC.

The chain combines TRBV7-9 with TRBJ2-3, with D perhaps TRBD1 (6 bases). Trimming stripped 5 bases from V and 3 bases from J, with 15 bases between. Germline V CDR1 and CDR2: SEHNR, FQNEAQ (reference sequence). The CDR3 loop spans 15 amino acids. The CDR3, as DNA: TGTGCCAGCAGCCGCGGCCAACAGGGAACAGATACGCAGTATTTT. Translated, it gives CASSRGQQGTDTQYF.